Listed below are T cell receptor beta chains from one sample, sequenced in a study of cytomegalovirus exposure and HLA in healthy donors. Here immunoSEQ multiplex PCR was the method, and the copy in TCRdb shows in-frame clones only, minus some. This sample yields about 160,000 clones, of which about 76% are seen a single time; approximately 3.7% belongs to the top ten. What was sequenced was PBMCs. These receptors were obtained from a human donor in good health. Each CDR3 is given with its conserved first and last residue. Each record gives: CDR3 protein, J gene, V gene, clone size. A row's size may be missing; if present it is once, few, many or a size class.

CDR3: CASSIASGGYNEQFF; J: TRBJ2-1; V: TRBV19; size: .
CDR3: CASSPGLQETQYF; J: TRBJ2-5; V: TRBV5-4; size: .
CDR3: CASRIPPGTGVSPLHF; J: TRBJ1-6; V: TRBV19; size: .
CDR3: CASSMSGGRYSPLHF; J: TRBJ1-6; V: TRBV19; size: .
CDR3: CASSSFRLAGGGNEQFF; J: TRBJ2-1; V: TRBV5-8; size: .
CDR3: CASSLDRLAGYNEQFF; J: TRBJ2-1; V: TRBV5-1; size: once
CDR3: CASSLGLGLGYEQYF; J: TRBJ2-7; V: TRBV11-2; size: .
CDR3: CAISESGTGSSYEQYF; J: TRBJ2-7; V: TRBV10-3; size: .
CDR3: CASSLSGRFSTEAFF; J: TRBJ1-1; V: TRBV28; size: .
CDR3: CASSLVGSEEETQYF; J: TRBJ2-5; V: TRBV28; size: .
CDR3: CASSVRGVAGGHGDTQYF; J: TRBJ2-3; V: TRBV9; size: .
CDR3: CASGFGGGNQPQHF; J: TRBJ1-5; V: TRBV12-5; size: .
CDR3: CASSPSGNTEQYF; J: TRBJ2-7; V: TRBV18; size: .
CDR3: CASSRTSGSSYNEQFF; J: TRBJ2-1; V: TRBV5-8; size: few
CDR3: CASRGDSDLGYTF; J: TRBJ1-2; V: TRBV5-6; size: .
CDR3: CASSPGGYGYTF; J: TRBJ1-2; V: TRBV28; size: .
CDR3: CASSQPDRGRYEQYF; J: TRBJ2-7; V: TRBV23-1; size: .
CDR3: CASSQYGTVEQYF; J: TRBJ2-7; V: TRBV25-1; size: .
CDR3: CASSPEQGVLGNTIYF; J: TRBJ1-3; V: TRBV27; size: .
CDR3: CASSDLAGGGGSSYNEQFF; J: TRBJ2-1; V: TRBV6-1; size: .
CDR3: CAWSGTVETYGYPF; J: TRBJ1-2; V: TRBV30; size: .
CDR3: CASTGDRGDQPQHF; J: TRBJ1-5; V: TRBV28; size: few